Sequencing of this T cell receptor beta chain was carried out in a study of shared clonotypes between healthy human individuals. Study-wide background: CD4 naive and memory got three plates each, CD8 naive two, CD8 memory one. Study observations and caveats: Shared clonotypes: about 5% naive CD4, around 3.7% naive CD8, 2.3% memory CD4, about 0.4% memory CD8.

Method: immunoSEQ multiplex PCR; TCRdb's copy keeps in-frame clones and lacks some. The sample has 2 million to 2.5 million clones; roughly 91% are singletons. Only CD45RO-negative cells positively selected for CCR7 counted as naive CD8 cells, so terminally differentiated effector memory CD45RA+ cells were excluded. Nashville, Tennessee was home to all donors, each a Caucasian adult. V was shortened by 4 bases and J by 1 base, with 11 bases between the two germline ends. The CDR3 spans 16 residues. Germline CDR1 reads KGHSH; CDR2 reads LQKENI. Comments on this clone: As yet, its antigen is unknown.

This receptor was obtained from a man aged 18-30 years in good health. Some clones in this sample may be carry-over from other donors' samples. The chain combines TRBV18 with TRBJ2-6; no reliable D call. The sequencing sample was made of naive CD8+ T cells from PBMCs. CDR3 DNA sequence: TGTGCCAGCTCACGGGCGGACGTATCTGGGGCCAACGTCCTGACTTTC. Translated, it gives CASSRADVSGANVLTF.